The present T cell receptor (beta chain) was sequenced within a study of blood T cell repertoires in COVID-19. Study information: Some COVID-19 samples were acute and others convalescent; all came from the United States, Italy and Spain. The cDNA or gDNA used as material had been derived from T cells, B-cell-depleted T cells, or PBMCs.

Original methodology: Reference gene primer amplification gave nucleated cell count estimates. Produced via immunoSEQ multiplex PCR; TCRdb's table is partial and in-frame only. The V and J calls and clone size are taken from that table; D and trimming were inferred from the DNA. The sample includes over 200,000 clones, around 84% of them seen just once. Germline values: CDR1 LGHNT, CDR2 FRNRAP. V lost 1 base, J lost 6 bases, and 3 bases stayed unmatched. The CDR3 runs to 14 residues. The table lists this clone with a few counts. The chain carries TRBV12-5 and TRBJ1-2; TRBD1 aligns across 9 bases. The origin of this receptor is a man aged 45-60 years with COVID-19, enrolled during active disease. Sequencing was done on a sample of peripheral blood. The CDR3 region has the DNA TGTGCTAGTGGTTTGGGGGGACAGGGTCATGGCTACACCTTC. Protein product: CASGLGGQGHGYTF.